These 14 T cell receptor beta chains came from one sample sequenced in a study of T-cell reconstitution after alpha-beta-depleted transplantation in children. Preparation of the TCRbeta library involved a method that used unique molecular identifiers. TCRdb re-called the PCR reads with MiXCR, one entry per CDR3 protein. In the table there are about 600,000 distinct CDR3 sequences, over 10% of which are singletons. Sequencing was performed on PBMCs, mostly from graft donor cells, taken 360 days after TCRalphabeta/CD19-depleted stem cell transplant. Receptors were obtained from a male patient aged 10-17 years who had a stem cell transplant for acute myeloid leukemia, so the T cells may come from the graft donor.

The chain links TRBV3-1 to TRBJ2-1; 8 nucleotides agree with TRBD2. The CDR3 length is 16 residues. The V and J ends lost 4 bases and 9 bases, in that order; junction bases with no gene match: 14. Looked up from germline, CDR1 is LGHDT and CDR2 is YNNKEL (reference sequence). CDR3: CASSPRAGLGFSEQFF. The CDR3 nucleotides read TGTGCCAGCAGCCCAAGGGCGGGACTAGGTTTTTCTGAGCAGTTCTTC.

This clonotype was found a few times. The rearrangement joins TRBV6-1 to TRBJ1-3; D is undetermined. The CDR3 runs to 15 residues. Trimming removed 6 bases from V and 2 bases from J, with 14 bases in between. CDR1 and CDR2 (germline): MNHNS, SASEGT. The CDR3 DNA is TGTGCCAGCAGCGAGATCCGGGGTGCTGGAAACACCATATATTTT. This translates into CASSEIRGAGNTIYF.

V gene TRBV6-6 combines with J gene TRBJ1-5, with 9 bases lining up with TRBD1. From germline, CDR1 is MNHNY and CDR2 SVGAGI (reference sequence). CDR3 length: 13 amino acids. J was trimmed by 6 bases and V by 11 bases; bases with no gene match: 8. The CDR3 bases are TGTGCCGGAAACAGGGGGCACAGTCAGCCCCAGCATTTT. This codes for CAGNRGHSQPQHF.

This clonotype was seen ten or more times. V gene TRBV28 combines with J gene TRBJ1-1; 10 bases line up with TRBD1. The V gene end was trimmed by 4 bases and the J gene end by 5 bases; junction bases not matched to a gene: 4. The CDR3 is 14 residues long. CDR1 and CDR2 (germline): MDHEN, SYDVKM. Here the CDR3 reads CASSWTGGKTEAFF. Here the CDR3 DNA reads TGTGCCAGCAGTTGGACAGGGGGGAAGACTGAAGCTTTCTTT. The whole variable domain, remainder taken from reference TRBV28 and TRBJ1-1, is DVKVTQSSRYLVKRTGEKVFLECVQDMDHENMFWYRQDPGLGLRLIYFSYDVKMKEKGDIPEGYSVSREKKERFSLILESASTNQTSMYLCASSWTGGKTEAFFGQGTRLTVV.

This clonotype was detected a few times. The chain combines TRBV24-1 with TRBJ2-3; D remains ambiguous. Germline V gene lookup returns CDR1 KGHDR and CDR2 SFDVKD. CDR3 size: 15 residues. V shed 3 bases and J shed 0 bases, with 9 bases lying between them. The CDR3 reads CATSDGVTSTDTQYF. The CDR3 bases are TGTGCCACCAGTGATGGCGTTACTAGCACAGATACGCAGTATTTT.

About this clonotype itself: Possible read error: a much larger clone is one base away. The chain employs TRBV7-2 and TRBJ2-3; 10 bases map to TRBD2. Germline CDR1 is SGHTA and CDR2 is FQGNSA. The CDR3 covers 15 residues. CDR3 sequence (DNA): TGTGCCAGCAGCCTAGCGGGAGTAAGCGCAGATACGCAGTATTTT. Its translation: CASSLAGVSADTQYF.

This clonotype was found a few times. The chain employs TRBV12-3 or TRBV12-4 and TRBJ2-1, with 9 positions matching TRBD1. The junction had 5 bases not matched to a gene; V was cut back by 6 bases and J by 2 bases. This CDR3 has 15 residues. The CDR3 coding sequence is TGTGCCAGCAGCCGGACAGGGGAGCCCTACAATGAGCAGTTCTTC. It codes for CASSRTGEPYNEQFF.

This chain connects TRBV9 to TRBJ2-1; 9 nucleotides match TRBD2. Trimming at V came to 3 bases and at J to 11 bases, leaving 6 bases not matched to a gene. CDR1 and CDR2 (germline): SGDLS, YYNGEE. CDR3 size: 13 residues. CDR3 DNA sequence: TGTGCCAGCAGCGGGGATCCTAGCGGGAAGCAGTTCTTC. It yields the protein CASSGDPSGKQFF.

V gene TRBV6-2 or TRBV6-3 combines with J gene TRBJ2-7, with 9 bases lining up with TRBD1. V shed 6 bases, J shed 6 bases, and the junction held 18 bases outside the gene matches. The germline CDR1 and CDR2 sequences are MNHEY and SVGEGT. This CDR3 region has 17 residues. The CDR3 bases are TGTGCCAGCAGCCCCGACACAGGGGGCGCGAAGAGGCTCGAGCAGTACTTC. Its translation: CASSPDTGGAKRLEQYF.

This clonotype was found once. The chain uses TRBV18 and TRBJ2-1, with D tentatively TRBD1 (6 bases). V lost 1 base to trimming and J lost 5 bases, with 12 bases between them. The CDR3 loop spans 15 amino acids. Germline V gives CDR1 KGHSH, CDR2 LQKENI. The CDR3 nucleotides read TGTGCCAGCTCACCACAGAGGGGGTCCCACAATGAGCAGTTCTTC. It specifies CASSPQRGSHNEQFF.

This chain connects TRBV7-9 to TRBJ1-2, with TRBD1 as a possible D gene (6 bases). The V and J ends lost 1 base and 8 bases respectively, with 14 bases between them. The V gene's germline CDR1 is SEHNR and CDR2 FQNEAQ (reference sequence). The CDR3 has 14 amino acids. CDR3 DNA: TGTGCCAGCAGCTTAGGTAGGGGGACACCCGGCTACACCTTC. Translated, it gives CASSLGRGTPGYTF.

This clonotype has only a few counts. The chain recombines TRBV18 with TRBJ2-1, with D unresolved. Germline V gene sequence: CDR1 KGHSH, CDR2 LQKENI. V lost 2 bases to trimming and J lost 6 bases, with 14 bases between them. The CDR3 length is 15 residues. The CDR3 DNA reads TGTGCCAGCTCACCAACAAGGACCCCAATCAATGAGCAGTTCTTC. Amino acids: CASSPTRTPINEQFF.

This clonotype has a count of ten or more. V usage is TRBV7-9 and J usage is TRBJ2-5; unclear D gene. The germline V gene has CDR1 SEHNR and CDR2 FQNEAQ (reference sequence). The CDR3 contains 15 residues. V was clipped by 1 base and J by 2 bases, with 11 bases between them. CDR3 DNA: TGTGCCAGCAGCTTAGATGTCCAGAAGCAAGAGACCCAGTACTTC. Its translation: CASSLDVQKQETQYF.

V and J are TRBV3-1 and TRBJ2-7; the match to TRBD1 covers 7 bases. V lost 2 bases and J lost 2; bases outside the gene matches: 12. Germline assignment: CDR1 LGHDT and CDR2 YNNKEL (reference sequence). The CDR3 runs 17 residues. The CDR3 DNA reads as TGTGCCAGCAGCCAATCGCCCCCCGGACAGGCCCCCTACGAGCAGTACTTC. This codes for CASSQSPPGQAPYEQYF.